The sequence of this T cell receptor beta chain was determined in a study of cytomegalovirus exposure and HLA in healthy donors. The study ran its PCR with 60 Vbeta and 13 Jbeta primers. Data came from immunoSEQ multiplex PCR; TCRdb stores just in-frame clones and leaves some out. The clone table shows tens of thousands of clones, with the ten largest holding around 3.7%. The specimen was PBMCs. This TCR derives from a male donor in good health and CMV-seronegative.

DNA of the CDR3: TGCGCCAGCGGATCTGGGCCCGGACTCACGAACACTGAAGCTTTCTTT. This gives the protein CASGSGPGLTNTEAFF. The rearrangement uses TRBV4-1 and TRBJ1-1, with D unclear. This CDR3 has 16 residues. Trimming left V 8 bases short and J 1 base short, with 20 bases between. Per the germline V gene, CDR1 is MGHRA and CDR2 is YSYEKL.